This T cell receptor beta chain was retrieved from a study of blood T cell repertoires in COVID-19 (TCRdb year 2020). Turning to the overall study: Collaborator samples came from the United States, Italy and Spain and covered acute and convalescent phases of COVID-19. The material from the prospective study consisted of cDNA or gDNA derived from T cells, B-cell-depleted T cells, or PBMCs. Deeply sampled blood TCRbeta repertoires from subjects exposed to, actively infected with, or recovered from COVID-19 were included in the dataset. The repertoires were made available in a free public database intended to serve as a resource for research on the immune response to SARS-CoV-2. Samples were obtained from the ongoing ImmuneRACE study (first 160 participants) and from roughly 1,300 subjects provided by 6 global collaborators. Sample metadata almost always included a de-identified subject ID, COVID-19 status, age in years and sex. Where available, HLA class I and class II types were taken from metadata supplied by the sample provider and were not determined by assay-based typing. General findings and caveats noted by the study authors: The amount of clinical and demographic metadata varied by source and participant and was provided uncurated.

Participants in the prospective study were aged roughly 18 to 100 years, lived in 24 United States geographic areas, and enrolled through a virtual design. Cohort assignment in the prospective study relied on participant-reported clinical history from a screening survey and a study questionnaire. Recovered participants in ImmuneRACE Cohort 3 were defined as having two consecutive negative NP/OP PCR tests, clearance from a healthcare professional, or resolution of symptoms. In the prospective study, whole blood, serum and a nasopharyngeal or oropharyngeal swab were collected from each participant by mobile phlebotomists. Participants in the prospective study had the option to provide additional blood draws and questionnaires over a roughly 2-month period. Blood samples from the prospective study were shipped frozen or at room temperature prior to DNA extraction. There are 16 amino acids in the CDR3, from cysteine to phenylalanine inclusive. Of all the DNA, just the CDR3 is kept, 48 bases in frame from base 1. Looking up the germline V gene yields CDR1 SNHLY and CDR2 FYNNEI. Trimming at the junction amounts to 7 bases on V and 2 bases on J, and the germline ends lie 21 bases apart.

The immunoSEQ Assay, a bias-controlled multiplex PCR, was used to amplify TCRbeta CDR3 regions from genomic DNA. From the authors' description of their analysis: The number of nucleated cells in each sample was estimated from the amplification of reference gene primers within the assay. To quantify the absolute abundance of each unique TCRbeta CDR3 rearrangement, sequence reads were collapsed and filtered. For each sample, productive Simpson clonality was calculated by taking the square root of Simpson's diversity index across productive rearrangements. TCRdb provides this immuneACCESS table in a form limited to in-frame rearrangements. Some clones are lacking; in checked studies, under half of them reflect an unresolved V gene, and why the rest are absent is not known. For V, J and clone size, that table is used; D and trimming come from the DNA. Across this sample there are 250,000 to 350,000 clones, with roughly 87% seen only once. In total, the top ten clones hold approximately 1% of the sample.

This clone has a single count. Its antigen is unknown. No clone much larger than this one lies a single base away; base qualities are absent. Sequences were obtained from PBMCs or T cells enriched from blood (not recorded which). The TCR was taken from a woman aged 25 to 39 who had recovered from COVID-19. Rearrangement joined TRBV2 to TRBJ2-7; confidence is insufficient to name the D gene. The CDR3 here reads CASTAMEYTNTYEQYF. The DNA sequence follows: TGTGCCAGCACCGCTATGGAGTATACCAACACCTACGAGCAGTACTTC.